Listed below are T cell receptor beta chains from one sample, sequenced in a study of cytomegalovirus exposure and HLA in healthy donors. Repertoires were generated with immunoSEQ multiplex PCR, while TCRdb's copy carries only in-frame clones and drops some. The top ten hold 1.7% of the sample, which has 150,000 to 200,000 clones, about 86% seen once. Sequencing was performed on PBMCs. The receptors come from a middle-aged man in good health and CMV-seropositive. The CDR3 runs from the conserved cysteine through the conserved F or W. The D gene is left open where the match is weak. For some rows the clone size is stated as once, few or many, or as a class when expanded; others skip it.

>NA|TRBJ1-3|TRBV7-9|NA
CASSVDGSSGSTIYF
TGTGCCAGCAGCGTAGACGGGTCCTCTGGAAGCACCATATATTTT
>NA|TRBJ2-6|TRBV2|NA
CASNQDSGANVLTF
TGTGCCAGCAACCAGGACTCTGGGGCCAACGTCCTGACTTTC
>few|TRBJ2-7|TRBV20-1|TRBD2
CSAAGDGEQYF
TGCAGTGCCGCGGGAGATGGCGAGCAGTACTTC
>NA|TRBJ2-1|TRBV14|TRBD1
CASSQQGQSPYNEQFF
TGTGCCAGCAGCCAGCAGGGACAGTCCCCCTACAATGAGCAGTTCTTC
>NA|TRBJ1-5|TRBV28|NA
CASNSPGSSNQPQHF
TGTGCCAGCAACTCCCCGGGTTCTAGCAATCAGCCCCAGCATTTT
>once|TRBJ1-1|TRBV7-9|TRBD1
CASRPPTGGAQNTEAFF
TGTGCCAGCAGGCCACCGACAGGGGGCGCCCAGAACACTGAAGCTTTCTTT
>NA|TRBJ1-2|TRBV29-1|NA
CSVGHLESYTF
TGCAGCGTTGGACACTTGGAAAGCTACACCTTC
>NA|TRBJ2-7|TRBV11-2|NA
CASSVDRPSYEQYF
TGTGCCAGCAGCGTAGACAGGCCGTCCTACGAGCAGTACTTC
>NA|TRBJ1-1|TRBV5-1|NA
CASSSQENTEAFF
TGCGCCAGCAGTTCACAGGAGAACACTGAAGCTTTCTTT
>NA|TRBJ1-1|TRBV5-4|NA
CASSLKGGTEAFF
TGTGCCAGCAGCTTGAAGGGCGGGACGGAAGCTTTCTTT
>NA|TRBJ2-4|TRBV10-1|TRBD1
CASTRTGGRRGQNIQYF
TGCGCCAGCACCAGGACAGGGGGCAGGCGGGGTCAAAACATTCAGTACTTC
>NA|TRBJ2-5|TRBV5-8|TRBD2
CASSRGLAGPQETQYF
TGTGCCAGCAGCCGGGGACTAGCGGGACCCCAAGAGACCCAGTACTTC
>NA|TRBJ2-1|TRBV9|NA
CASSEQGDNEQFF
TGTGCCAGCAGCGAGCAGGGCGACAATGAGCAGTTCTTC
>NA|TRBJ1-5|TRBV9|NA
CASSASINQPQHF
TGTGCCAGCAGCGCGAGTATCAATCAGCCCCAGCATTTT
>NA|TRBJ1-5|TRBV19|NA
CASSRGGALGPQHF
TGTGCCAGTAGTCGGGGGGGGGCCTTGGGGCCCCAGCATTTT
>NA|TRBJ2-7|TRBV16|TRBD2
CASSHPSLAGRYEQYF
TGTGCCAGCAGCCATCCCTCATTAGCGGGACGCTACGAGCAGTACTTC